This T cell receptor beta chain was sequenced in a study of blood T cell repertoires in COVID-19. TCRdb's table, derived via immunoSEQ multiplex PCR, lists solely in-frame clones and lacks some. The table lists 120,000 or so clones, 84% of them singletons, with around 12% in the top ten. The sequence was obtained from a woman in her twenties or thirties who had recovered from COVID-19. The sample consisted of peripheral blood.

This CDR3 is CASSALTVQETQYF. The DNA of the CDR3 is TGTGCCAGCAGTGCCTTGACAGTCCAAGAGACCCAGTACTTC. The rearrangement joins TRBV2 to TRBJ2-5, with a tentative D call TRBD1 (5 bases). The CDR3 has 14 residues. The V end lost 4 bases, the J end lost 1 base, and 10 bases lay between the germline ends. The germline gives CDR1 SNHLY, CDR2 FYNNEI.